A selection of T cell receptor beta chains follows, all from one sample in a study of T cell repertoires in cytomegalovirus infection. Each CDR3 protein gets one entry after TCRdb re-called the reads with MiXCR. The repertoire holds about 450,000 distinct CDR3 sequences, with 25% to 40% as singletons. The sample taken for sequencing was PBMCs. All receptors derive from a human donor in good health (CMV status not recorded). Some clones in this sample may be carry-over from other donors' samples. CDR3s include the opening cysteine and the closing phenylalanine or tryptophan. The D gene is left open where the match is weak. Clone size is not always given. Where it is, it says once, few, many or a class for expanded clones.

J gene | clone size | D gene | V gene | CDR3 protein | CDR3 DNA
TRBJ1-2 | NA | NA | TRBV12-3/TRBV12-4 | CASSRYPSSDPKGYTF | TGTGCCAGCAGCCGATATCCCTCTTCGGACCCGAAAGGCTACACCTTC
TRBJ1-2 | few | TRBD1 | TRBV2 | CASSDWDRSSYGYTF | TGTGCCAGCAGTGACTGGGACAGGTCCTCCTATGGCTACACCTTC
TRBJ2-7 | few | TRBD1 | TRBV6-6 | CASRGGDRGSYEQYF | TGTGCCAGCAGGGGGGGGGACAGGGGCTCCTACGAGCAGTACTTC
TRBJ1-4 | NA | NA | TRBV6-1 | CASSGPGSSTNEKLFF | TGTGCCAGCAGTGGACCTGGATCATCAACTAATGAAAAACTGTTTTTT
TRBJ1-2 | NA | NA | TRBV12-3/TRBV12-4 | CASSLVYRFMGSGYTF | TGTGCCAGCAGTTTAGTTTACAGGTTCATGGGAAGTGGCTACACCTTC
TRBJ1-3 | many | TRBD1 | TRBV7-9 | CASSLKDRAPGNTIYF | TGTGCCAGCAGCTTAAAGGACAGGGCCCCTGGAAACACCATATATTTT
TRBJ2-5 | NA | NA | TRBV5-6 | CASSLGGGLQETQYF | TGTGCCAGCAGCTTGGGGGGGGGCCTGCAAGAGACCCAGTACTTC
TRBJ2-5 | many | TRBD2 | TRBV28 | CASSLVGGGQETQYF | TGTGCCAGCAGTTTAGTAGGCGGGGGGCAAGAGACCCAGTACTTC
TRBJ2-3 | NA | TRBD1 | TRBV6-1 | CASSEGRTGRSTDTQYF | TGTGCCAGCAGTGAAGGGCGGACAGGGCGGAGCACAGATACGCAGTATTTT
TRBJ1-2 | NA | NA | TRBV6-6 | CASSLQLDGYTF | TGTGCCAGCAGCCTGCAGTTGGATGGCTACACCTTC
TRBJ2-7 | NA | TRBD1 | TRBV11-2 | CASSLASGTGVYEQYF | TGTGCCAGCAGCTTAGCTTCCGGGACAGGGGTCTACGAGCAGTACTTC
TRBJ2-5 | NA | TRBD2 | TRBV11-2 | CASSLRTSGGRRQETQYF | TGTGCCAGCAGCTTAAGAACAAGCGGGGGCCGTCGACAAGAGACCCAGTACTTC
TRBJ2-7 | NA | NA | TRBV28 | CATREGEQYF | TGTGCCACCAGGGAAGGGGAGCAGTACTTC
TRBJ1-2 | NA | NA | TRBV6-6 | CARSRQQGGGYTF | TGTGCCCGCAGTCGCCAACAGGGAGGCGGCTACACCTTC
TRBJ1-4 | NA | NA | TRBV28 | CASSASWDPSTNEKLFF | TGTGCCAGCAGTGCTAGCTGGGACCCCTCAACTAATGAAAAACTGTTTTTT
TRBJ2-2 | NA | NA | TRBV20-1 | CSARGASGELFF | TGCAGTGCTAGAGGGGCCTCCGGGGAGCTGTTTTTT
TRBJ2-5 | few | TRBD2 | TRBV28 | CASGRTSGGETQYF | TGTGCCAGCGGACGGACTAGCGGGGGTGAGACCCAGTACTTC
TRBJ1-1 | NA | NA | TRBV10-2 | CASSVQLNTEAFF | TGCGCCAGCAGTGTTCAACTGAACACTGAAGCTTTCTTT
TRBJ2-3 | NA | NA | TRBV5-1 | CASRRTETDTQYF | TGCGCCAGCAGACGGACTGAAACAGATACGCAGTATTTT
TRBJ2-3 | few | NA | TRBV28 | CASRAPWSPSTDTQYF | TGTGCCAGCAGAGCCCCCTGGTCACCAAGCACAGATACGCAGTATTTT